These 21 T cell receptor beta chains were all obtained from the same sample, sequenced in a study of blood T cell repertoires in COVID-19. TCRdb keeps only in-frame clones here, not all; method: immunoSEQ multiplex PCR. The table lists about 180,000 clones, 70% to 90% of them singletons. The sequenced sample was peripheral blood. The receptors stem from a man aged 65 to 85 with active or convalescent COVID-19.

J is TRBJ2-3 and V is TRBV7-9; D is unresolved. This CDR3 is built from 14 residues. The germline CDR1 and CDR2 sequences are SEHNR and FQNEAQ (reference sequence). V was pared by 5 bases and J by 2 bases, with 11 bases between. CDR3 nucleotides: TGTGCCAGCAGCCCCGCACCAGTCACAGATACGCAGTATTTT. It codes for CASSPAPVTDTQYF.

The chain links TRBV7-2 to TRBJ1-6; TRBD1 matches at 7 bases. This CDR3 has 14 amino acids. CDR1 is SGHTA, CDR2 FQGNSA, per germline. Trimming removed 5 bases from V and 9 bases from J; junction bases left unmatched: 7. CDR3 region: CASSLTGPTSPLHF. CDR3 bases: TGTGCCAGCAGCCTGACAGGGCCCACTTCACCCCTCCACTTT.

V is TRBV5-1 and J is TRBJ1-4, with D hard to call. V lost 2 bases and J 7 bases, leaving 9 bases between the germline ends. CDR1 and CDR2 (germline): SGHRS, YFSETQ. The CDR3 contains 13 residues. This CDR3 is CASSFIPGEKLFF. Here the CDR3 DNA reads TGCGCCAGCAGCTTCATCCCGGGTGAAAAACTGTTTTTT.

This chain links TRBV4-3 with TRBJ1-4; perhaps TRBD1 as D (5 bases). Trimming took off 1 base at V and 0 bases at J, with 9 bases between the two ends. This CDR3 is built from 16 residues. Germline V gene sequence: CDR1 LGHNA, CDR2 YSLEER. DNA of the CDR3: TGCGCCAGCAGCCAAGCGGTACAGGCAACTAATGAAAAACTGTTTTTT. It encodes CASSQAVQATNEKLFF.

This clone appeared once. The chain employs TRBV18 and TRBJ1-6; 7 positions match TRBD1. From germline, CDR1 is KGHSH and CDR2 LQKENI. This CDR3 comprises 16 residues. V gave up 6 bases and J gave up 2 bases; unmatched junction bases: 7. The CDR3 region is CASSTRGQPYNSPLHF. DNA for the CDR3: TGTGCCAGCTCGACGCGGGGACAGCCCTATAATTCACCCCTCCACTTT.

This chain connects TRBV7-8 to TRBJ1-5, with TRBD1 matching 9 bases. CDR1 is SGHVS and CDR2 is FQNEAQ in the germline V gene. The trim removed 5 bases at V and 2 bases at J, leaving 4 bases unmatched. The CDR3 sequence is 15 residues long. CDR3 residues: CASSPRDRGNQPQHF. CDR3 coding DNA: TGTGCCAGCAGCCCCCGGGACAGGGGCAATCAGCCCCAGCATTTT.

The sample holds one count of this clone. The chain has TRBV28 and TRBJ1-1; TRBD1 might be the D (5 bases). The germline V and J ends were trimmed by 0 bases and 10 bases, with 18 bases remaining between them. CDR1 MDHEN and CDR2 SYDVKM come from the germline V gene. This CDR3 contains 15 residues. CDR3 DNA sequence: TGTGCCAGCAGTTTATGGAACGGGCCTAGGGGTATAGCTTTCTTT. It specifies CASSLWNGPRGIAFF.

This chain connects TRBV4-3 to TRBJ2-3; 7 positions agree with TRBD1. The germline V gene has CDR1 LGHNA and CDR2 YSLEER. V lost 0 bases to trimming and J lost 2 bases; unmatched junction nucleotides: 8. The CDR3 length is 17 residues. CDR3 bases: TGCGCCAGCAGCCAAGAGCTAGGGACAGATTCCACAGATACGCAGTATTTT. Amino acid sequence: CASSQELGTDSTDTQYF.

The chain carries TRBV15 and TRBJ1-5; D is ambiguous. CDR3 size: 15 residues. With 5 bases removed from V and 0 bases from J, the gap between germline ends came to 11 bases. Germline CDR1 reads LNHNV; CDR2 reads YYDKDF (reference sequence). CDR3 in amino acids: CATSVQRISNQPQHF. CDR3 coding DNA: TGTGCCACCAGCGTTCAGAGGATTAGCAATCAGCCCCAGCATTTT.

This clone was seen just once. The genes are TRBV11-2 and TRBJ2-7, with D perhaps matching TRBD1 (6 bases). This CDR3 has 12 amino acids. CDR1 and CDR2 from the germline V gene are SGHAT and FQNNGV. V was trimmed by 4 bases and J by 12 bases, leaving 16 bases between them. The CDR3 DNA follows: TGTGCCAGCAGCTCAACAGGGACCCGCTGGTACTTC. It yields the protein CASSSTGTRWYF.

The CDR3 DNA reads TGTGCCAGCAGCTCGACGGCCGGGACAGAGTACAATGAGCAGTTCTTC. It encodes CASSSTAGTEYNEQFF. The chain is built from TRBV13 and TRBJ2-1, with TRBD1 identical over 7 bases. CDR3 length: 16 residues. Per germline, CDR1 PRHDT and CDR2 FYEKMQ (reference sequence). Germline trimming cut 4 bases from V and 4 bases from J; bases unmatched to any gene: 10.

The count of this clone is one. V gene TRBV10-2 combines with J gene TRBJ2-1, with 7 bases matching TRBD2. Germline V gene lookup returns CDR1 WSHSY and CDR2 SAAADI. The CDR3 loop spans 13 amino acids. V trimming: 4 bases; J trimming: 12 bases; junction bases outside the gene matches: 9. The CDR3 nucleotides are TGCGCCAGCAGTGGAGGACTAGGGGCTGCGCAGTTCTTC. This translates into CASSGGLGAAQFF.

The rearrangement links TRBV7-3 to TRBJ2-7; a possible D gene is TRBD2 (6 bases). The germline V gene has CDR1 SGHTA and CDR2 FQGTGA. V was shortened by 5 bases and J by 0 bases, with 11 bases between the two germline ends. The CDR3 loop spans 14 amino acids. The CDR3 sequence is CASSRAGSSYEQYF. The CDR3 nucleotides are TGTGCCAGCAGCAGGGCGGGAAGCTCCTACGAGCAGTACTTC.

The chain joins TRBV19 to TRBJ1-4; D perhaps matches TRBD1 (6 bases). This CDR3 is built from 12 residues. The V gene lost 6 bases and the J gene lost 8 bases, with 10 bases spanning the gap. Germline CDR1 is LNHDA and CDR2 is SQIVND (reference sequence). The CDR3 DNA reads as TGTGCCAGTAGGGGAAGGGGGGAAAAACTGTTTTTT. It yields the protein CASRGRGEKLFF.

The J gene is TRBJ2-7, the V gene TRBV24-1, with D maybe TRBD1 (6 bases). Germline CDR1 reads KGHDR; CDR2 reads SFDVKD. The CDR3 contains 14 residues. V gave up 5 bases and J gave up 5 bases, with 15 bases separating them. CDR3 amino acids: CATSVSGTLHEQYF. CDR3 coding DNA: TGTGCCACCAGTGTATCCGGGACATTGCACGAGCAGTACTTC.

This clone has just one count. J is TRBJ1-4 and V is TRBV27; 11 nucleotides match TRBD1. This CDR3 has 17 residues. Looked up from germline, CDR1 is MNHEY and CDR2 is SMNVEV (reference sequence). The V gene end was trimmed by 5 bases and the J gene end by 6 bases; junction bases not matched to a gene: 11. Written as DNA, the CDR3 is TGTGCCAGCAGTCCCCGGGACAGGGGGAGGGTGGATGAAAAACTGTTTTTT. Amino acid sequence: CASSPRDRGRVDEKLFF.

The CDR3 DNA reads TGCGCCAGCAGCGACCAGGGAAGCTCCTACAATGAGCAGTTCTTC. As protein: CASSDQGSSYNEQFF. V gene TRBV5-1 combines with J gene TRBJ2-1; D might be TRBD1 (5 bases). V lost 4 bases, J lost 0 bases, and 11 bases lay in between. This CDR3 has 15 residues. The V gene's germline CDR1 is SGHRS and CDR2 YFSETQ.

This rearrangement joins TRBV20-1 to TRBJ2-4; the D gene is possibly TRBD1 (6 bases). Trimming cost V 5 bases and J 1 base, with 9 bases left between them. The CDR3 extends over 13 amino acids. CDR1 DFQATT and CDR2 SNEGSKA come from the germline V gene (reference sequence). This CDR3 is CSAGGQAKNIQYF. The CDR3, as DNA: TGCAGTGCTGGTGGACAGGCCAAAAACATTCAGTACTTC.

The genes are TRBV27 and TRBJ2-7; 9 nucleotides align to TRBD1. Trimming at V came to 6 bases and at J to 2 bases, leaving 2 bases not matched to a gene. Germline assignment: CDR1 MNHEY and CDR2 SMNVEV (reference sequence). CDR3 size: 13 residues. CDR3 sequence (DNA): TGTGCCAGCAGGGGGACAGGGCCCTACGAGCAGTACTTC. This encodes CASRGTGPYEQYF.

The DNA of the CDR3 is TGTGCCAGCGGGGCAGGGGGGCATCAGCCCCAGCATTTT. This translates into CASGAGGHQPQHF. The V gene is TRBV2, the J gene TRBJ1-5; 7 bases map to TRBD1. The CDR3 runs to 13 residues. Losses at the gene ends were 8 bases for V and 5 bases for J; bases not matched to a gene: 6. Germline V lookup: CDR1 SNHLY, CDR2 FYNNEI.

This CDR3 is CASSQDIPSGYGYTF. Here the CDR3 DNA reads TGTGCCAGCAGCCAAGACATACCCTCGGGATATGGCTACACCTTC. The chain is built from TRBV14 and TRBJ1-2; D remains ambiguous. In germline, CDR1 is SGHDN, CDR2 FVKESK. Trimming pared 0 bases from V and 5 bases from J, leaving 13 bases between. The CDR3 totals 15 residues.